Listed here are 12 T cell receptor beta chains from one sample, sequenced in a study of blood T cell repertoires in COVID-19 (dated by TCRdb to about 2020). The library came from the immunoSEQ multiplex PCR assay. TCRdb's version of the immuneACCESS table is confined to in-frame rearrangements and falls short of the full clone set. An unresolved V gene accounts for under half of the shortfall where checked; the remainder is of unknown origin. The sample includes more than 100,000 clones, with 60% to 85% observed a single time. The top ten hold about 0.85% of the sample. Sequences were obtained from peripheral blood. These receptors all stem from a human donor with acute or convalescent COVID-19. The donor label of this sample is uncertain.

CDR3 in amino acids: CASSQGTSRGELFF. The CDR3 region has the DNA TGTGCCAGCAGCCAGGGGACTAGCCGCGGGGAGCTGTTTTTT. The V call is TRBV4-2, the J call TRBJ2-2; 9 positions agree with TRBD2. The junction had 3 bases not matched to a gene; V was cut back by 3 bases and J by 7 bases. This CDR3 region has 14 residues. From germline, CDR1 is LGHNA and CDR2 YNFKEQ.

The chain recombines TRBV28 with TRBJ1-4, with D possibly being TRBD1 (6 bases). Germline values: CDR1 MDHEN, CDR2 SYDVKM. The CDR3 totals 14 residues. Trimming took off 5 bases at V and 7 bases at J, with 14 bases between the two ends. The CDR3 DNA reads as TGTGCCAGCAGTCAAACAGGGTTTGTTGAAAAACTGTTTTTT. Residues: CASSQTGFVEKLFF.

The gene calls are TRBV18 and TRBJ1-5; TRBD1 might be the D (6 bases). This CDR3 has 16 residues. Trimming pared 0 bases from V and 6 bases from J, leaving 15 bases between. Looked up from germline, CDR1 is KGHSH and CDR2 is LQKENI. Here the CDR3 reads CASSPPGPGGVQPQHF. CDR3 DNA: TGTGCCAGCTCACCACCGGGACCTGGGGGCGTTCAGCCCCAGCATTTT.

The rearrangement links TRBV5-1 to TRBJ2-2; no clear D. This CDR3 spans 14 amino acids. V lost 0 bases and J 1 base, leaving 4 bases between the germline ends. Per germline, CDR1 SGHRS and CDR2 YFSETQ. CDR3 sequence reads: CASSLDRNTGELFF. The CDR3 nucleotides are TGCGCCAGCAGCTTGGACAGGAACACCGGGGAGCTGTTTTTT.

This chain joins TRBV12-5 and TRBJ1-1; D remains unclear. The CDR3 length is 13 residues. From germline, CDR1 is LGHNT and CDR2 FRNRAP. Trimming stripped 0 bases from V and 1 base from J, with 3 bases between. The CDR3 coding sequence is TGTGCTAGTGGTTTGGTACAGAACACTGAAGCTTTCTTT. Encoded protein: CASGLVQNTEAFF.

The chain recombines TRBV7-2 with TRBJ2-1, with 7 nucleotides matching TRBD1. V gave up 6 bases and J gave up 7 bases; unmatched junction bases: 6. CDR1 SGHTA and CDR2 FQGNSA come from the germline V gene. The CDR3 totals 13 residues. CDR3 bases: TGTGCCAGCAGTTTCACAGGGGCGAATGAGCAGTTCTTC. It is translated as CASSFTGANEQFF.

This clone has a handful of counts. The V call is TRBV12-3 or TRBV12-4, the J call TRBJ1-3; D gene ambiguous. The CDR3 has 11 amino acids. V was shortened by 6 bases and J by 11 bases, with 11 bases between the two germline ends. The CDR3 region is CASRSERAIYF. CDR3 nucleotides: TGTGCCAGCAGGAGCGAGAGGGCCATATATTTT.

This clone was picked up many times. This chain connects TRBV6-1 to TRBJ1-5, with D unresolved. Trimming stripped 2 bases from V and 1 base from J, with 9 bases between. Germline V gene lookup returns CDR1 MNHNS and CDR2 SASEGT. The CDR3 contains 15 residues. The CDR3, as DNA: TGTGCCAGCAGTGAATCGGTAATGAGCAATCAGCCCCAGCATTTT. It yields the protein CASSESVMSNQPQHF.

This clone appeared many times. The chain recombines TRBV12-3 or TRBV12-4 with TRBJ1-1; D uncertain. Trimming shortened V by 0 bases and J by 5 bases, and 4 bases separated the two germline ends. CDR3 length: 12 residues. DNA for the CDR3: TGTGCCAGCAGTTTAGCAGCAACTGAAGCTTTCTTT. Translated, it gives CASSLAATEAFF.

The V call is TRBV25-1, the J call TRBJ2-3, with a tentative D call TRBD2 (6 bases). Germline CDR1 MGHDK, CDR2 SYGVNS. Trimming shortened V by 3 bases and J by 1 base, and 17 bases separated the two germline ends. The CDR3 is 17 residues long. The chain's CDR3 is CASSEVPQPGGTDTQYF. For the CDR3, the DNA is TGTGCCAGCAGTGAGGTCCCCCAGCCGGGGGGCACAGATACGCAGTATTTT. Looking up the rest from reference TRBV25-1 and TRBJ2-3 gives the full variable domain: EADIYQTPRYLVIGTGKKITLECSQTMGHDKMYWYQQDPGMELHLIHYSYGVNSTEKGDLSSESTVSRIRTEHFPLTLESARPSHTSQYLCASSEVPQPGGTDTQYFGPGTRLTVL.

V gene TRBV7-9 combines with J gene TRBJ2-5; D gene unclear. Trimming left V 5 bases short and J 0 bases short, with 13 bases between. CDR3 size: 15 residues. In germline, CDR1 is SEHNR, CDR2 FQNEAQ (reference sequence). The DNA of the CDR3 is TGTGCCAGCAGCCCGGGTCAGCTGTACCAAGAGACCCAGTACTTC. The encoded protein is CASSPGQLYQETQYF. The whole variable domain, filled in from reference TRBV7-9 and TRBJ2-5, reads DTGVSQNPRHKITKRGQNVTFRCDPISEHNRLYWYRQTLGQGPEFLTYFQNEAQLEKSRLLSDRFSAERPKGSFSTLEIQRTEQGDSAMYLCASSPGQLYQETQYFGPGTRLLVL.

This chain links TRBV5-1 with TRBJ1-2; 9 bases are shared with TRBD1. Trimming took 5 bases from V and 3 from J; bases not matched to a gene: 5. Germline-derived CDR1 and CDR2 are SGHRS and YFSETQ. This CDR3 is 14 amino acids long. DNA for the CDR3: TGCGCCAGCAGTCCGACAGGGGGGTACTATGGCTACACCTTC. Its protein product is CASSPTGGYYGYTF.